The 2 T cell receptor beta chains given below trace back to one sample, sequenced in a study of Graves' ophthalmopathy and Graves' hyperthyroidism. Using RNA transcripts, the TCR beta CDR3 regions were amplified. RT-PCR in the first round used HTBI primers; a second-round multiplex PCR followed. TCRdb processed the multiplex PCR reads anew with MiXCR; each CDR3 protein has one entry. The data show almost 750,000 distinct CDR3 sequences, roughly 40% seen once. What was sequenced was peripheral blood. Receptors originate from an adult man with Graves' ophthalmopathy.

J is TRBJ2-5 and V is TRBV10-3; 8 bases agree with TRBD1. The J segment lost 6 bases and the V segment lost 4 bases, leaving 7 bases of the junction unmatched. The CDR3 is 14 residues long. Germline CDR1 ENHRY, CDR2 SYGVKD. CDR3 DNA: TGTGCCATCAGTGCACTGACAGGGGATCAGACCCAGTACTTC. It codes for CAISALTGDQTQYF.

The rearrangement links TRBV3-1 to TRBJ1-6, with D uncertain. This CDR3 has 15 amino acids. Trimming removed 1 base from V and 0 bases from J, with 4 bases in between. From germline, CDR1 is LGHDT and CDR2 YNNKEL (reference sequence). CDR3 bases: TGTGCCAGCAGCCAAGGGGGCTCCTATAATTCACCCCTCCACTTT. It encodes CASSQGGSYNSPLHF.